This T cell receptor (beta chain) originates from a study of cytomegalovirus exposure and HLA in healthy donors. This clone was counted once. Its antigen is unknown. The CDR3 has 13 amino acids. Germline CDR1 LNHDA, CDR2 SQIVND (reference sequence). Trimming took off 0 bases at V and 5 bases at J, with 7 bases between the two ends. Study-wide results and limits: A later analysis showed HLA-associated TCR beta chains outstripping equally common others in clonal expansion.

Primers for the PCR totalled 60 Vbeta and 13 Jbeta. Assay used: immunoSEQ multiplex PCR; TCRdb lists only in-frame clones, some missing. The table lists under 150,000 clones, 81% of them singletons. The TCR was taken from a woman in her twenties or thirties in good health and CMV-seronegative. The chain links TRBV19 to TRBJ1-1; tentatively, D is TRBD1 (6 bases). Sequenced sample: PBMCs. The CDR3 spells CASSIEGATEAFF. CDR3 nucleotides: TGTGCCAGTAGTATAGAGGGGGCGACTGAAGCTTTCTTT.